Below, 9 T cell receptor beta chains from the same sample are listed, as sequenced in a study of human T cells and chemical hapten exposure. This sample's time point: pre-sensitization, week 0. Treatment defined: therapeutic diphenylcyclopropenone sensitization with weekly scalp DPC. TCRdb analysed the RACE reads with MiXCR anew, one entry per CDR3 protein. Among 35,000 to 45,000 distinct CDR3 sequences, around 12% were seen once, and the ten largest hold about 6%. The sample was whole blood, taken in connection with sensitization to the hapten diphenylcyclopropenone (DPC). These receptors all stem from a woman between 25 and 40 years old with alopecia areata. Some clones in this sample may be carry-over from other donors' samples.

This chain links TRBV7-2 with TRBJ2-3, with D perhaps matching TRBD2 (6 bases). The V end lost 5 bases, the J end lost 6 bases, and 18 bases lay between the germline ends. The CDR3 spans 15 residues. The germline CDR1 and CDR2 sequences are SGHTA and FQGNSA. The CDR3 bases are TGTGCCAGCAGCCTGATGAGGCCCGCGGGGGATACGCAGTATTTT. It is translated as CASSLMRPAGDTQYF.

The V call is TRBV29-1, the J call TRBJ2-3, with unresolved D. V lost 2 bases and J lost 2, with 5 bases in between. The germline V gene has CDR1 SQVTM and CDR2 ANQGSEA. The CDR3 is made up of 12 amino acids. CDR3 nucleotide sequence: TGCAGCGTTGAAATGCACACAGATACGCAGTATTTT. It codes for CSVEMHTDTQYF.

This clonotype was detected ten times or more. The V gene is TRBV6-1, the J gene TRBJ2-7; D unresolved. Trimming took off 8 bases at V and 6 bases at J, with 8 bases between the two ends. Per germline, CDR1 MNHNS and CDR2 SASEGT. This CDR3 spans 10 amino acids. CDR3 residues: CASGPGEQYF. The CDR3 DNA follows: TGTGCCAGCGGCCCGGGCGAGCAGTACTTC.

This clonotype was seen a few times. The genes are TRBV2 and TRBJ2-7, with TRBD1 as a possible D gene (5 bases). V gave up 10 bases and J gave up 4 bases, with 11 bases separating them. This CDR3 has 11 residues. Germline CDR1 reads SNHLY; CDR2 reads FYNNEI. The CDR3 DNA is TGTGCCATCTCCAGGGATTACGAGCAGTACTTC. Protein: CAISRDYEQYF. Looking up the rest from reference TRBV2 and TRBJ2-7 gives the full variable domain: EPEVTQTPSHQVTQMGQEVILRCVPISNHLYFYWYRQILGQKVEFLVSFYNNEISEKSEIFDDQFSVERPDGSNFTLKIRSTKLEDSAMYFCAISRDYEQYFGPGTRLTVT.

This clonotype was seen only a few times. This chain joins TRBV4-3 and TRBJ1-5; no firm D call. V was clipped by 0 bases and J by 5 bases, with 5 bases between them. Germline V gives CDR1 LGHNA, CDR2 YSLEER. The CDR3 length is 13 residues. CDR3 nucleotide sequence: TGCGCCAGCAGCCAAGATAAGTATCAGCCCCAGCATTTT. Translation: CASSQDKYQPQHF.

This clonotype was counted many times. The rearrangement joins TRBV29-1 to TRBJ1-4; no clear D gene. This CDR3 has 13 amino acids. V was pared by 0 bases and J by 10 bases, with 12 bases between. Germline V gene data show CDR1 as SQVTM and CDR2 as ANQGSEA. The CDR3: CSVEDRTRRKLFF. The CDR3 region has the DNA TGCAGCGTTGAAGATCGAACCCGGCGAAAACTGTTTTTT.

The table lists this clonotype with many counts. DNA of the CDR3: TGCAGTGCCACGGGGGGCGGGAGTGCCTCCTACAATGAGCAGTTCTTC. Encoded protein: CSATGGGSASYNEQFF. This sequence joins TRBV20-1 and TRBJ2-1, with D perhaps TRBD2 (7 bases). Trimming took 6 bases from V and 0 from J, leaving 18 bases between them. The CDR3 spans 16 residues. The germline V gene encodes CDR1 DFQATT and CDR2 SNEGSKA (reference sequence).

This clonotype showed up many times. This chain connects TRBV20-1 to TRBJ2-3; D perhaps matches TRBD1 (7 bases). The CDR3 spans 13 residues. CDR1 DFQATT and CDR2 SNEGSKA come from the germline V gene (reference sequence). V gave up 7 bases and J gave up 1 base, with 12 bases separating them. The CDR3 DNA is TGCAGTGTCAGGGGGGTCGGCACAGATACGCAGTATTTT. Residues: CSVRGVGTDTQYF.

J is TRBJ2-7 and V is TRBV6-5, with a weak D call TRBD1 (5 bases). Trimming removed 5 bases from V and 3 bases from J, with 14 bases in between. The germline V gene encodes CDR1 MNHEY and CDR2 SVGAGI. The CDR3 covers 14 residues. CDR3 DNA sequence: TGTGCCAGCAGTGCTGGACACTCACACTACGAGCAGTACTTC. It codes for CASSAGHSHYEQYF.